The present TCR beta chain was sequenced within a study of CD8+ T cells in alopecia areata. Study conclusions and caveats: Especially in alopecia totalis/universalis, lesional scalp showed greater clonality than normal scalp did.

Once RNA had been extracted, it was reverse transcribed into cDNA to act as the sequencing template. Assay used: immunoSEQ multiplex PCR; TCRdb lists only in-frame clones, some missing. The table records 100,000 to 150,000 clones, around 49% of them present only once. The sample holds a few counts of this clone. Its cognate antigen is unknown. The CDR3 has 16 amino acids. The germline CDR1 and CDR2 sequences are SQVTM and ANQGSEA. Trimming shortened V by 2 bases and J by 1 base, and 14 bases separated the two germline ends. The rearrangement links TRBV29-1 to TRBJ2-2, with D possibly being TRBD2 (7 bases). The sample in question was CD8+ T cells sorted from blood, obtained at week 0. The receptor was isolated from a human donor with alopecia areata. The CDR3 DNA sequence: TGCAGCGTTGAATTCCCGGGGGGCCAGAACACCGGGGAGCTGTTTTTT. This translates into CSVEFPGGQNTGELFF.